These 4 T cell receptor beta chains were sequenced from one sample in a study of shared clonotypes between healthy human individuals. Here immunoSEQ multiplex PCR was the method, and the copy in TCRdb shows in-frame clones only, minus some. This table has about 1.5 million clones, nearly 99% appearing once. The specimen sequenced was naive CD4+ T cells sorted from blood. The subset: CD45RA+ positively selected. The receptor source for this set is a man aged 30-40 years in good health.

This chain uses TRBV14 with TRBJ2-1; D perhaps matches TRBD2 (5 bases). V was clipped by 8 bases and J by 3 bases, with 17 bases between them. The germline V gene encodes CDR1 SGHDN and CDR2 FVKESK. The CDR3 contains 15 residues. The CDR3 sequence: CASRASSIIYNEQFF. CDR3 nucleotides: TGTGCCAGCCGGGCATCTAGCATCATCTACAATGAGCAGTTCTTC.

As to this clone: Other DNA sequences from this sample encode an identical CDR3 as well. CDR3 in amino acids: CASSLPGQGDEQYF. DNA of the CDR3: TGCGCCAGCAGCTTACCGGGACAGGGCGACGAGCAGTACTTC. The chain couples TRBV5-1 to TRBJ2-7, with 9 bases matching TRBD1. CDR1 and CDR2 from the germline V gene are SGHRS and YFSETQ. The CDR3 extends over 14 amino acids. Unmatched junction bases numbered 5, after V lost 2 bases and J lost 5 bases.

The rearrangement links TRBV20-1 to TRBJ2-7; no definite D call. The germline gives CDR1 DFQATT, CDR2 SNEGSKA (reference sequence). V dropped 0 bases and J dropped 5 bases, with 5 bases sitting between them. The CDR3 runs to 11 residues. The CDR3 DNA is TGCAGTGCTAGAGATTGGGACGAGCAGTACTTC. It translates to CSARDWDEQYF.

This chain uses TRBV6-5 with TRBJ2-5; 7 bases line up with TRBD1. This CDR3 is 12 amino acids long. CDR1 is MNHEY and CDR2 is SVGAGI in the germline V gene. J gave up 6 bases and V 7 bases, and 5 bases lay outside the gene matches. CDR3 sequence reads: CASIDRVKTQYF. CDR3 coding DNA: TGTGCCAGCATCGACAGGGTCAAGACCCAGTACTTC.